Listed below are T cell receptor beta chains from one sample, sequenced in a study of PD-1 blockade in classical Hodgkin lymphoma. Here immunoSEQ multiplex PCR was the method, and the copy in TCRdb shows in-frame clones only, minus some. The sample records over 20,000 clones, about 70% being singletons. Sample: peripheral blood mononuclear cells (PBMCs), taken before the fourth cycle of nivolumab. All receptors come from a human donor with classical Hodgkin lymphoma. Both conserved end residues are part of each CDR3. A D gene is named only where the DNA matches it firmly. A row's size may be missing; if present it is once, few, many or a size class.

V: TRBV5-3
size: NA
D: TRBD1
J: TRBJ1-2
CDR3: CARSLEDPGQASKANYGYTF
DNA: TGTGCCAGAAGCTTGGAGGACCCGGGACAGGCTTCGAAGGCTAACTATGGCTACACCTTC

V: TRBV7-9
size: NA
D: TRBD1
J: TRBJ1-2
CDR3: CASSNTGAGVEGYTF
DNA: TGTGCCAGCAGCAACACAGGGGCTGGGGTAGAGGGCTACACCTTC

V: TRBV5-1
size: NA
D: TRBD1
J: TRBJ2-5
CDR3: CASSQGTGGYQETQYF
DNA: TGCGCCAGCAGCCAAGGGACAGGGGGTTATCAAGAGACCCAGTACTTC

V: TRBV4-2
size: NA
D: NA
J: TRBJ1-2
CDR3: CASSLRGTALYGYTF
DNA: TGTGCCAGCAGCTTGAGGGGAACGGCACTTTATGGCTACACCTTC

V: TRBV5-1
size: NA
D: NA
J: TRBJ1-1
CDR3: CASSLYSANTEAFF
DNA: TGCGCCAGCAGCTTGTATTCGGCGAACACTGAAGCTTTCTTT

V: TRBV19
size: NA
D: NA
J: TRBJ2-7
CDR3: CASSIDRGSYEQYF
DNA: TGTGCCAGTAGTATAGATCGCGGTTCCTACGAGCAGTACTTC

V: TRBV5-1
size: NA
D: NA
J: TRBJ2-5
CDR3: CASSLILGTKETQYF
DNA: TGCGCCAGCAGCCTGATTCTCGGAACTAAAGAGACCCAGTACTTC

V: TRBV4-2
size: NA
D: NA
J: TRBJ2-1
CDR3: CASSQDRWGTSNEQFF
DNA: TGTGCCAGCAGCCAAGATAGGTGGGGAACTAGCAATGAGCAGTTCTTC

V: TRBV5-4
size: NA
D: NA
J: TRBJ1-3
CDR3: CASSRGQERDTIYF
DNA: TGTGCCAGCAGTCGCGGACAAGAGCGGGACACCATATATTTT

V: TRBV30
size: NA
D: NA
J: TRBJ1-1
CDR3: CAWSVNGYAEAFF
DNA: TGTGCCTGGAGTGTAAACGGCTATGCTGAAGCTTTCTTT

V: TRBV11-1
size: NA
D: NA
J: TRBJ2-7
CDR3: CASSPPRRLGEYEQYF
DNA: TGTGCCAGCAGCCCCCCTAGGCGCCTCGGCGAGTACGAGCAGTACTTC

V: TRBV30
size: NA
D: NA
J: TRBJ2-7
CDR3: CAWSDQATYEQYF
DNA: TGTGCCTGGAGCGATCAGGCCACCTACGAGCAGTACTTC

V: TRBV19
size: medium-sized
D: NA
J: TRBJ2-7
CDR3: CASSMGRGNEQYF
DNA: TGTGCCAGTAGTATGGGCAGGGGAAACGAGCAGTACTTC

V: TRBV9
size: NA
D: NA
J: TRBJ2-1
CDR3: CASSPLSRQAVYNEQFF
DNA: TGTGCCAGCAGCCCCCTCTCCCGACAGGCAGTATACAATGAGCAGTTCTTC

V: TRBV18
size: NA
D: TRBD1
J: TRBJ1-2
CDR3: CASSPTGQANYGYTF
DNA: TGTGCCAGCTCACCCACCGGACAGGCAAACTATGGCTACACCTTC

V: TRBV27
size: NA
D: NA
J: TRBJ2-5
CDR3: CASSQIGGQETQYF
DNA: TGTGCCAGCAGTCAGATCGGGGGACAAGAGACCCAGTACTTC